One and the same sample provided the 31 T cell receptor beta chains below, sequenced in a study of T cells in Graves' hyperthyroidism and ophthalmopathy. The TCR beta CDR3 regions underwent amplification using RNA transcripts as the source. When the TCR CDR3 underwent first-round RT-PCR, the HTBI primer set was used. Via MiXCR, TCRdb re-called the multiplex PCR reads, giving one row per CDR3 protein. In the table there are hundreds of thousands of distinct CDR3 sequences, 20% of which are singletons. What was sequenced was blood. These receptors all come from a middle-aged man with Graves' ophthalmopathy.

This clonotype was counted a few times. The V call is TRBV6-1, the J call TRBJ2-2, with 15 bases identical to TRBD2. The germline V gene has CDR1 MNHNS and CDR2 SASEGT. V trimming: 7 bases; J trimming: 5 bases; junction bases outside the gene matches: 14. The CDR3 has 19 residues. The CDR3 is CASIRDRGLAGGRTGELFF. CDR3 coding DNA: TGTGCCAGCATCCGGGACAGGGGACTAGCGGGGGGCCGGACCGGGGAGCTGTTTTTT.

This clonotype was detected ten times or more. The gene calls are TRBV11-2 and TRBJ1-1, with D hard to call. Per the germline V gene, CDR1 is SGHAT and CDR2 is FQNNGV. The CDR3 extends over 15 amino acids. Between the trimmed V and J ends, which lost 1 base and 1 base, there was a span of 10 bases. The CDR3 region is CASSLVAGGNTEAFF. In DNA form, the CDR3 reads TGTGCCAGCAGCTTAGTGGCGGGTGGGAACACTGAAGCTTTCTTT.

This clonotype was seen ten or more times. The chain has TRBV20-1 and TRBJ2-6; D uncertain. The CDR3 loop spans 14 amino acids. CDR1 is DFQATT and CDR2 is SNEGSKA in the germline V gene (reference sequence). Trimming removed 5 bases at V and 2 bases at J, with 10 bases between. CDR3 bases: TGCAGTGCTTACGCAGGTGCTGGGGCCAACGTCCTGACTTTC. This translates into CSAYAGAGANVLTF.

This clonotype was found a few times. The chain couples TRBV28 to TRBJ1-5; D unclear. This CDR3 has 12 amino acids. Germline CDR1 is MDHEN and CDR2 is SYDVKM. Trimming stripped 6 bases from V and 7 bases from J, with 10 bases between. CDR3 coding DNA: TGTGCCAGCAGGGCGGCCCCACAGCCCCAGCATTTT. Its protein is CASRAAPQPQHF.

For the CDR3, the DNA is TGTGCCAGCAGCCTCCCCCCGGGGGGACGCGAGCAGTTCTTC. Its translation: CASSLPPGGREQFF. The rearrangement uses TRBV12-3 or TRBV12-4 and TRBJ2-7; TRBD2 agrees at 7 bases. The end of the DNA fits TRBJ2-1 better, so the J call may be wrong. This CDR3 spans 14 amino acids.

The table lists this clonotype with a few counts. The genes are TRBV5-1 and TRBJ2-3; 9 nucleotides agree with TRBD2. CDR1 and CDR2 from the germline V gene are SGHRS and YFSETQ. The CDR3 runs to 17 residues. After removal of 2 bases from V and 1 base from J, the junction contained 8 bases not matched to a gene. DNA of the CDR3: TGCGCCAGCAGCTTCGGTCTGACTAGCGGAGGCACAGATACGCAGTATTTT. Translating it yields CASSFGLTSGGTDTQYF.

Comments on this clonotype: The junction differs from germline at one of its ends, possibly a read error. V usage is TRBV18 and J usage is TRBJ2-7; D is undetermined. The germline CDR1 and CDR2 sequences are KGHSH and LQKENI. CDR3 length equals 13 residues. CDR3 sequence: CAGSPPVVGEQYF. CDR3 nucleotide sequence: TGTGCCGGCTCACCACCGGTGGTGGGCGAGCAGTACTTC.

This clonotype has a count of ten or more. The gene calls are TRBV7-2 and TRBJ2-7; 9 nucleotides line up with TRBD2. The junction had 16 bases not matched to a gene; V was cut back by 4 bases and J by 6 bases. From germline, CDR1 is SGHTA and CDR2 FQGNSA. CDR3 size: 17 residues. In DNA, the CDR3 is TGTGCCAGCAGCTCAGATACATCCTCAGCGGGAGGAGGCGAGCAGTACTTC. It codes for CASSSDTSSAGGGEQYF. Supplemented by reference TRBV7-2 and TRBJ2-7, the full variable domain reads GAGVSQSPSNKVTEKGKDVELRCDPISGHTALYWYRQSLGQGLEFLIYFQGNSAPDKSGLPSDRFSAERTGGSVSTLTIQRTQQEDSAVYLCASSSDTSSAGGGEQYFGPGTRLTVT.

This chain uses TRBV5-4 with TRBJ1-1; TRBD1 matches 9 bases. J gave up 4 bases and V 1 base, and 11 bases lay outside the gene matches. This CDR3 spans 17 amino acids. Looked up from germline, CDR1 is SGHNT and CDR2 is YYREEE (reference sequence). CDR3 DNA: TGTGCCAGCAGCTTGAGGACAGGGGATACTGGAGGCACTGAAGCTTTCTTT. Its protein product is CASSLRTGDTGGTEAFF.

The V and J genes are TRBV29-1 and TRBJ2-5; 13 nucleotides line up with TRBD2. The CDR3 is 14 amino acids. J gave up 2 bases and V 6 bases, and 3 bases lay outside the gene matches. Germline CDR1 and CDR2: SQVTM and ANQGSEA. CDR3 nucleotides: TGCAGCGTGACGACTAGCGGGGGGCAAGAGACCCAGTACTTC. Its protein is CSVTTSGGQETQYF.

At least ten counts were recorded for this clonotype. This chain uses TRBV11-2 with TRBJ2-4; TRBD1 aligns across 7 bases. Germline values: CDR1 SGHAT, CDR2 FQNNGV. The V gene end was trimmed by 2 bases and the J gene end by 6 bases; junction bases not matched to a gene: 4. This CDR3 spans 14 amino acids. CDR3 DNA: TGTGCCAGCAGCTTAACAGGGGTGGCAAACATTCAGTACTTC. This sequence encodes CASSLTGVANIQYF.

In its sample, this clonotype was seen a few times. The CDR3 bases are TGTGCCAGCACCGAATGGGGGACAGAGGAAAAACTGTTTTTT. It specifies CASTEWGTEEKLFF. This sequence joins TRBV12-3 or TRBV12-4 and TRBJ1-4; TRBD1 matches 7 bases. The V and J ends lost 7 bases and 8 bases, in that order; junction bases with no gene match: 10. This CDR3 region has 14 residues.

The chain recombines TRBV29-1 with TRBJ1-1; D not certain. Trimming stripped 5 bases from V and 5 bases from J, with 6 bases between. The CDR3 is made up of 10 amino acids. Germline V lookup: CDR1 SQVTM, CDR2 ANQGSEA. The CDR3 spells CSVSRTEAFF. CDR3 nucleotide sequence: TGCAGCGTTTCCAGGACTGAAGCTTTCTTT.

The rearrangement links TRBV14 to TRBJ2-3, with TRBD2 matching 11 bases. Per the germline V gene, CDR1 is SGHDN and CDR2 is FVKESK. The CDR3 length is 16 residues. Trimming removed 2 bases from V and 5 bases from J; junction bases left unmatched: 6. The chain's CDR3 is CASSQIAGGIGDTQYF. The CDR3 bases are TGTGCCAGCAGCCAAATAGCGGGGGGGATCGGAGATACGCAGTATTTT. The variable domain in full, with the rest retrieved from reference TRBV14 and TRBJ2-3, is EAGVTQFPSHSVIEKGQTVTLRCDPISGHDNLYWYRRVMGKEIKFLLHFVKESKQDESGMPNNRFLAERTGGTYSTLKVQPAELEDSGVYFCASSQIAGGIGDTQYFGPGTRLTVL.

CDR3 coding DNA: TGTGCCAGCAGTACAGGGGGGAAAGAGACCCAGTACTTC. Translated, it gives CASSTGGKETQYF. The chain couples TRBV9 to TRBJ2-5, with TRBD1 matching over 8 bases. The ends lost 5 bases at V and 3 bases at J; junction bases unmatched: 3. The CDR3 loop spans 13 amino acids. CDR1 and CDR2 (germline): SGDLS, YYNGEE.

This clonotype has a count of ten or more. The rearrangement links TRBV7-8 to TRBJ1-1; 12 bases agree with TRBD1. Losses at the gene ends were 5 bases for V and 4 bases for J; bases not matched to a gene: 11. CDR1 is SGHVS and CDR2 is FQNEAQ in the germline V gene. The CDR3 runs to 17 residues. The CDR3 spells CASSAHRDRGRLTEAFF. CDR3 nucleotide sequence: TGTGCCAGCAGCGCCCACCGGGACAGGGGGCGTCTCACTGAAGCTTTCTTT. The whole variable domain, remainder taken from reference TRBV7-8 and TRBJ1-1, is GAGVSQSPRYKVAKRGQDVALRCDPISGHVSLFWYQQALGQGPEFLTYFQNEAQLDKSGLPSDRFFAERPEGSVSTLKIQRTQQEDSAVYLCASSAHRDRGRLTEAFFGQGTRLTVV.

In its sample, this clonotype was seen many times. The chain links TRBV7-2 to TRBJ2-1, with 12 bases that match TRBD2. Germline loops: CDR1 SGHTA, CDR2 FQGNSA. This CDR3 comprises 17 residues. V lost 5 bases and J lost 1; bases outside the gene matches: 6. CDR3 nucleotides: TGTGCCAGCAGCACAGGGACTAGCGGGTCGTCCTACAATGAGCAGTTCTTC. Translated: CASSTGTSGSSYNEQFF.

J is TRBJ1-4 and V is TRBV9, with 7 bases fitting TRBD1. Germline V gene lookup returns CDR1 SGDLS and CDR2 YYNGEE. V lost 4 bases and J lost 3; bases outside the gene matches: 6. The CDR3 is made up of 15 amino acids. DNA of the CDR3: TGTGCCAGCAGCACTCCGACAGGGCCTAATGAAAAACTGTTTTTT. It yields the protein CASSTPTGPNEKLFF.

The table lists this clonotype with many counts. The chain carries TRBV20-1 and TRBJ2-7, with D possibly matching TRBD2 (5 bases). From germline, CDR1 is DFQATT and CDR2 SNEGSKA (reference sequence). V was shortened by 3 bases and J by 2 bases, with 14 bases between the two germline ends. The CDR3 runs to 14 residues. The CDR3 loop reads CSARDWETTYEQYF. The CDR3 bases are TGCAGTGCTAGGGACTGGGAGACCACCTACGAGCAGTACTTC.

The chain links TRBV4-3 to TRBJ1-4; 9 nucleotides match TRBD1. The CDR3 covers 16 residues. The trim removed 4 bases at V and 5 bases at J, leaving 8 bases unmatched. Germline V gene sequence: CDR1 LGHNA, CDR2 YSLEER. This CDR3 is CASSPDPGTGNEKLFF. The CDR3 DNA is TGCGCCAGCAGCCCCGACCCCGGGACAGGGAATGAAAAACTGTTTTTT.

This clonotype was seen a handful of times. The CDR3 nucleotides read TGTGCCAGCAGCTCAAAATACGGGACAGGTCGACAAGAGACCCAGTACTTC. This encodes CASSSKYGTGRQETQYF. This chain connects TRBV7-6 to TRBJ2-5, with TRBD1 matching 8 bases. This CDR3 is 17 amino acids long. Looked up from germline, CDR1 is SGHVS and CDR2 is FNYEAQ. V lost 4 bases, J lost 2 bases, and 12 bases stayed unmatched.

The chain combines TRBV28 with TRBJ2-7; 9 nucleotides align to TRBD1. V lost 6 bases to trimming and J lost 4 bases; unmatched junction nucleotides: 10. The CDR3 is made up of 15 amino acids. The germline CDR1 and CDR2 sequences are MDHEN and SYDVKM. CDR3 nucleotides: TGTGCCAGCAGACCCCAAGGGACAGGGAGGTACGAGCAGTACTTC. As protein: CASRPQGTGRYEQYF.

This clonotype was seen repeatedly, ten times or more. This rearrangement joins TRBV20-1 to TRBJ1-5, with 9 bases lining up with TRBD1. With V trimmed by 8 bases and J by 1 base, 9 bases remained unmatched. The germline V gene has CDR1 DFQATT and CDR2 SNEGSKA (reference sequence). This CDR3 region has 15 residues. For the CDR3, the DNA is TGCAGTACTGCTCCCGGGACAGGGAGCAATCAGCCCCAGCATTTT. Translated, it gives CSTAPGTGSNQPQHF.

This clonotype has a count of ten or more. V usage is TRBV2 and J usage is TRBJ2-7; no reliable D call. V was pared by 7 bases and J by 2 bases, with 12 bases between. The CDR3 contains 13 residues. Germline CDR1 and CDR2: SNHLY and FYNNEI. DNA of the CDR3: TGTGCCAGCAAAAGGGCAGGCACCTACGAGCAGTACTTC. Residues: CASKRAGTYEQYF.

This clonotype was counted many times. V is TRBV12-3 or TRBV12-4 and J is TRBJ2-7, with a possible D match to TRBD1 (6 bases). CDR3 length: 18 amino acids. V was cut by 1 base and J by 5 bases, with 24 bases left in between. CDR3: CASSLVFGGAGQFNEQYF. Written as DNA, the CDR3 is TGTGCCAGCAGTTTAGTATTTGGCGGAGCTGGACAGTTCAACGAGCAGTACTTC.

In regard to this clonotype: A much larger clone is a single base away; this may be a read error. The CDR3 ends on some other residue instead of the conserved phenylalanine or tryptophan, so this is likely a read error. This chain links TRBV12-3 or TRBV12-4 with TRBJ2-3; no clear D gene. CDR3 length: 15 amino acids. V was cut by 3 bases and J by 1 base, with 11 bases left in between. In DNA, the CDR3 is TGTGCCAGCAGTTTCTTCGCCTCCGGCACAGATACGCAGTATTCT. It yields the protein CASSFFASGTDTQYS.

This clonotype appeared many times. The chain uses TRBV7-2 and TRBJ2-1, with 8 bases aligning to TRBD2. The V segment lost 2 bases and the J segment 7 bases; nucleotides outside the gene matches: 7. The CDR3 is 15 residues long. Germline V gene lookup returns CDR1 SGHTA and CDR2 FQGNSA. CDR3 sequence reads: CASSLSSGKANEQFF. CDR3 coding DNA: TGTGCCAGCAGCTTAAGTAGCGGGAAAGCTAATGAGCAGTTCTTC.

The J gene is TRBJ2-3, the V gene TRBV11-2; D call uncertain. Trimming took off 6 bases at V and 3 bases at J, with 10 bases between the two ends. There are 13 residues in the CDR3. Per the germline V gene, CDR1 is SGHAT and CDR2 is FQNNGV. This CDR3 is CASRAQRTDTQYF. Here the CDR3 DNA reads TGTGCCAGCAGAGCCCAACGAACAGATACGCAGTATTTT. Together with reference TRBV11-2 and TRBJ2-3, the CDR3 gives the full variable domain: EAGVAQSPRYKIIEKRQSVAFWCNPISGHATLYWYQQILGQGPKLLIQFQNNGVVDDSQLPKDRFSAERLKGVDSTLKIQPAKLEDSAVYLCASRAQRTDTQYFGPGTRLTVL.

This clonotype was seen ten or more times. The chain uses TRBV20-1 and TRBJ2-4, with D unresolved. The germline V and J ends were trimmed by 6 bases and 2 bases, with 17 bases remaining between them. The germline CDR1 and CDR2 sequences are DFQATT and SNEGSKA (reference sequence). The CDR3 spans 15 residues. CDR3: CSARQLGDSKNIQYF. The DNA of the CDR3 is TGCAGTGCCCGCCAACTTGGGGATTCCAAAAACATTCAGTACTTC.

The chain recombines TRBV7-2 with TRBJ1-1; perhaps TRBD1 as D (5 bases). In germline, CDR1 is SGHTA, CDR2 FQGNSA. The CDR3 extends over 15 amino acids. Trimming removed 4 bases from V and 4 bases from J, with 16 bases in between. In nucleotides, the CDR3 is TGTGCCAGCAGCTCCCCGACAGCCCCCGGCACTGAAGCTTTCTTT. Translating it yields CASSSPTAPGTEAFF.

Many counts were recorded for this clonotype. V usage is TRBV14 and J usage is TRBJ2-1, with D hard to call. Germline lookup yields CDR1 SGHDN and CDR2 FVKESK. There are 11 residues in the CDR3. Trimming took 1 base from V and 9 from J, leaving 4 bases between them. CDR3 loop: CASSQGREQFF. In DNA form, the CDR3 reads TGTGCCAGCAGCCAAGGGCGTGAGCAGTTCTTC.